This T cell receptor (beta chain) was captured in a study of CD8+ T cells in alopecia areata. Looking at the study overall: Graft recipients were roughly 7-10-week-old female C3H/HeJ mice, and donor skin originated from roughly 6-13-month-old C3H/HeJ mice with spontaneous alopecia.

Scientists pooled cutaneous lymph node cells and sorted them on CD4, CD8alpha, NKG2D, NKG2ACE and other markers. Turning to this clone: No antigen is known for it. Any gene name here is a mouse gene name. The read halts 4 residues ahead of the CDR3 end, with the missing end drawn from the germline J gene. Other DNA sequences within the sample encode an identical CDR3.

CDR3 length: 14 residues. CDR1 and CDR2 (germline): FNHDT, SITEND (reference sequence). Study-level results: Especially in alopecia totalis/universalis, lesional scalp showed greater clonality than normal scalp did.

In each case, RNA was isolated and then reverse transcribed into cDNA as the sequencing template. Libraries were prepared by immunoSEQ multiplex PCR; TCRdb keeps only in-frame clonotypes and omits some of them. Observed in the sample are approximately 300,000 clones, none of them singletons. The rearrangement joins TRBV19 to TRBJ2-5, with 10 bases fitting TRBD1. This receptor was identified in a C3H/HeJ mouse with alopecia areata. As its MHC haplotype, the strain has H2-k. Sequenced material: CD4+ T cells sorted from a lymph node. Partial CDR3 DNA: TGTGCCAGCAGTGACAGGGGGCGCAAAGAC. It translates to CASSDRGRKD. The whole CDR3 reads CASSDRGRKDTQYF.